The clone carrying this T cell receptor (beta chain) was counted a few times. Antigen specificity is unknown. Amplification targeted TCR beta CDR3 regions from RNA transcripts. The HTBI set primed first-round TCR CDR3 RT-PCR. TCRdb independently ran MiXCR on the multiplex PCR reads; one entry per CDR3 protein. The sample carries some 150,000 distinct CDR3 sequences, approximately 20% recorded once. The entry originates in a study of T cells in Graves' hyperthyroidism and ophthalmopathy. For the study at large: The blood sample was taken at first diagnosis, before treatment began.

CDR3 length equals 14 residues. The germline V gene has CDR1 SQVTM and CDR2 ANQGSEA. After removal of 4 bases from V and 4 bases from J, the junction contained 5 bases not matched to a gene. It was at first hyperthyroidism diagnosis, before any ophthalmopathy symptoms, that the blood sample was taken. Regarding the study as a whole: The majority of expanded thyroid clonotypes above 0.001 also appeared in blood. Separating ophthalmopathy from stable hyperthyroidism was achieved by a 13 V-J model.

Sequenced: blood. This receptor was obtained from a woman in her forties or fifties with Graves' hyperthyroidism that later progressed to Graves' ophthalmopathy. The chain combines TRBV29-1 with TRBJ2-5, with 11 positions matching TRBD2. The CDR3 loop is CSVAEGLAGETQYF. The DNA for the CDR3 is TGCAGCGTTGCAGAAGGACTAGCGGGAGAGACCCAGTACTTC. The full variable domain, rest sourced from reference TRBV29-1 and TRBJ2-5, is SAVISQKPSRDICQRGTSLTIQCQVDSQVTMMFWYRQQPGQSLTLIATANQGSEATYESGFVIDKFPISRPNLTFSTLTVSNMSPEDSSIYLCSVAEGLAGETQYFGPGTRLLVL.